The rows below give T cell receptor beta chains drawn from one sample of a study of preoperative IRX-2 immunotherapy in early breast cancer. The assay was immunoSEQ multiplex PCR, and TCRdb's table has in-frame clones only and misses some. The sample has some 3,400 clones; around 73% are singletons. Material: tumor tissue, obtained after IRX-2 immunotherapy. All receptors come from a human donor with breast cancer. Each CDR3 is given with its conserved first and last residue. The D gene is left open where the match is weak. Size tells how often a clone was seen (once, few, many) or the class of an expanded clone, and some rows leave it out.

clone size	V gene	D gene	J gene	CDR3 DNA	CDR3 protein
NA	TRBV29-1	NA	TRBJ1-1	TGCAGCTCACGGGAGCCGGGGTACACTGAAGCTTTCTTT	CSSREPGYTEAFF
NA	TRBV6-8	NA	TRBJ2-7	TGTGCCAGCAGCCCAGACAGGACCGAGCAGTACTTC	CASSPDRTEQYF
NA	TRBV6-8	TRBD2	TRBJ2-7	TGTGCCACCGACGATCTGGGACTAGCGGGAACCTTTCTTGAGGAGCAGTACTTC	CATDDLGLAGTFLEEQYF
NA	TRBV11-3	TRBD1	TRBJ1-2	TGTGCCAGCAGCCGGGACAGGCCAACCTATGGCTACACCTTC	CASSRDRPTYGYTF
NA	TRBV5-1	NA	TRBJ2-2	TGCGCCAGCAGCTTAGGGACGACTTTACTTCAAGGCACCGGGGAGCTGTTTTTT	CASSLGTTLLQGTGELFF
once	TRBV7-7	TRBD2	TRBJ2-5	TGTGCCAGCCGCTGGAAATTGGGACTAGGCCAGAGGGAGACCCAGTACTTC	CASRWKLGLGQRETQYF
NA	TRBV28	NA	TRBJ1-5	TGTGCCAGCAGTTTCTGGCAGGGCAATCAGCCCCAGCATTTT	CASSFWQGNQPQHF
NA	TRBV5-1	TRBD2	TRBJ2-1	TGCGCCAGCAGCTTGTCGGGACTAGCGGGAGGGGCCTACAATGAGCAGTTCTTC	CASSLSGLAGGAYNEQFF
few	TRBV28	TRBD1	TRBJ1-2	TGTGCCAGCAGTCTGGGACAGGTAAATGGCTACACCTTC	CASSLGQVNGYTF
few	TRBV15	TRBD2	TRBJ2-2	TGTGCCACGGGGGATAGCGGGACGAACACCGGGGAGCTGTTTTTT	CATGDSGTNTGELFF
NA	TRBV19	TRBD1	TRBJ2-7	TGTGCCAGTAGTATTGGGGCGAGGGGGCGCGTCCACGAGCAGTACTTC	CASSIGARGRVHEQYF
NA	TRBV19	TRBD2	TRBJ2-1	TGTGCCAGTAGGACTAGCGGGAGGTACAATGAGCAGTTCTTC	CASRTSGRYNEQFF
NA	TRBV6-8	NA	TRBJ1-5	TGTGCCAGCAACTTAGACAATCAGCCCCAGCATTTT	CASNLDNQPQHF
few	TRBV6-8	TRBD1	TRBJ1-2	TGTGCCACCTCCGCCTGGACAGGGGATTTGACTAACTATGGCTACACCTTC	CATSAWTGDLTNYGYTF
NA	TRBV11-3	NA	TRBJ2-1	TGTGCCAGCAGCCCCCCGGGACTCCCGAACAATGAGCAGTTCTTC	CASSPPGLPNNEQFF
NA	TRBV18	TRBD2	TRBJ2-5	TGTGCCAGCTCCGCCAGACTAGCGGGAGGGGAAGAGACCCAGTACTTC	CASSARLAGGEETQYF
NA	TRBV6-8	TRBD2	TRBJ2-5	TGTGCCAGCAGTTACGGCCGGTTGGCTAGCGGGATCTTTGAGACCCAGTACTTC	CASSYGRLASGIFETQYF
NA	TRBV28	NA	TRBJ2-3	TGTGCCAGCACCTCGACTGTGGGAGTGGGCACAGATACGCAGTATTTT	CASTSTVGVGTDTQYF
NA	TRBV7-6	TRBD1	TRBJ2-7	TGTGCCAGCAGCCCAACCGGGACAGGCCCCTACGAGCAGTACTTC	CASSPTGTGPYEQYF
NA	TRBV6-8	NA	TRBJ1-6	TGTGCCAGCAGTAAAAGGACCAGAAATTCACCCCTCCACTTT	CASSKRTRNSPLHF
NA	TRBV18	TRBD1	TRBJ1-3	TGTGCCAGCTCATCAACAGGGGGCACGAACACCATATATTTT	CASSSTGGTNTIYF
NA	TRBV18	TRBD2	TRBJ2-1	TGTGCCAGCTCACCACCGGGGGCGCTAGCGGGGAATGAGCAGTTCTTC	CASSPPGALAGNEQFF